The next 15 T cell receptor beta chains were all read from a single sample in a study of liver allograft versus peripheral blood T cells. Study-level information: Blood and transplanted-liver T cell receptor repertoires from recipients were compared.

TCRdb used MiXCR to reprocess the reads, holding one entry per CDR3 protein. The table lists 3,000 to 3,500 distinct CDR3 sequences, roughly 15% of them singletons. Receptor source: a human patient who had a liver transplant. Certain T cells may be donor cells from the graft.

This clonotype was counted between two and nine times. The V and J genes are TRBV20-1 and TRBJ1-6; D unresolved. Trimming removed 0 bases from V and 7 bases from J, with 13 bases in between. CDR3 length equals 15 residues. The germline V gene encodes CDR1 DFQATT and CDR2 SNEGSKA (reference sequence). In DNA, the CDR3 is TGCAGTGCTAGAGATACCGGTTTAGGGAATTCACCCCTCCACTTT. This encodes CSARDTGLGNSPLHF.

This clonotype was detected only a few times. This chain uses TRBV12-5 with TRBJ2-3; no clear D. CDR1 and CDR2 (germline): LGHNT, FRNRAP. The CDR3 totals 13 residues. With 2 bases removed from V and 0 bases from J, the gap between germline ends came to 3 bases. CDR3 amino acids: CASGLSSTDTQYF. CDR3 DNA sequence: TGTGCTAGTGGTTTGAGCAGCACAGATACGCAGTATTTT.

This clonotype ranks as medium-sized. The chain carries TRBV10-3 and TRBJ1-3, with D perhaps matching TRBD1 (6 bases). Germline loops: CDR1 ENHRY, CDR2 SYGVKD. V was clipped by 2 bases and J by 0 bases, with 20 bases between them. The CDR3 spans 19 residues. The DNA of the CDR3 is TGTGCCATCAGTGAGCCGGGCCAGGGGATCCCTTACTCTGGAAACACCATATATTTT. It translates to CAISEPGQGIPYSGNTIYF.

By sample share, this clonotype is medium-sized. This rearrangement joins TRBV6-5 to TRBJ2-1; D unclear. Germline lookup yields CDR1 MNHEY and CDR2 SVGAGI. V shed 2 bases and J shed 3 bases, with 11 bases lying between them. The CDR3 contains 15 residues. In nucleotides, the CDR3 is TGTGCCAGCAGTTACGGTCATCAGGACTACAATGAGCAGTTCTTC. This sequence encodes CASSYGHQDYNEQFF.

This clonotype has a handful of counts. V usage is TRBV6-1 and J usage is TRBJ2-1; D gene uncertain. CDR3 size: 11 residues. V was trimmed by 4 bases and J by 8 bases, leaving 6 bases between them. Germline V CDR1 and CDR2: MNHNS, SASEGT. The CDR3 nucleotides read TGTGCCAGCAGTGTACCATATGAGCAGTTCTTC. This encodes CASSVPYEQFF.

By share of the sample, this clonotype is medium-sized. This sequence joins TRBV27 and TRBJ2-7, with a weak D call TRBD2 (6 bases). Looked up from germline, CDR1 is MNHEY and CDR2 is SMNVEV (reference sequence). The CDR3 loop spans 20 amino acids. CDR3 nucleotide sequence: TGTGTCTACAACACCGGGCTTGGCGGCCAGGCTCGGGGGAGGTCCTACGAGCAGTACTTC. Translating gives CVYNTGLGGQARGRSYEQYF.

This clonotype counts as large. The chain carries TRBV6-5 and TRBJ1-1; 10 bases are shared with TRBD1. Germline loops: CDR1 MNHEY, CDR2 SVGAGI. CDR3 length equals 13 residues. Germline trimming cut 7 bases from V and 11 bases from J; bases unmatched to any gene: 10. DNA for the CDR3: TGTGCCAGCACCTCAGAAGGGACAGGGGAGGCTTTCTTT. Translated: CASTSEGTGEAFF.

The chain is built from TRBV28 and TRBJ2-1; 10 bases are shared with TRBD2. The germline gives CDR1 MDHEN, CDR2 SYDVKM. Germline trimming cut 7 bases from V and 6 bases from J; bases unmatched to any gene: 3. The CDR3 has 13 amino acids. CDR3 bases: TGTGCCAGCATAGCGGGGGGCCTCAATGAGCAGTTCTTC. It encodes CASIAGGLNEQFF.

This clonotype rates as medium-sized (0.01 to 0.1%). The chain combines TRBV6-5 with TRBJ1-4; TRBD1 is a possible D gene (5 bases). From germline, CDR1 is MNHEY and CDR2 SVGAGI. The length of the CDR3 is 14 residues. V was shortened by 2 bases and J by 3 bases, with 7 bases between the two germline ends. Written as DNA, the CDR3 is TGTGCCAGCAGTTACGGGGGGTCTAATGAAAAACTGTTTTTT. The encoded protein is CASSYGGSNEKLFF.

The chain combines TRBV3-1 with TRBJ2-5; 8 bases line up with TRBD1. After removal of 1 base from V and 1 base from J, the junction contained 5 bases not matched to a gene. Germline assignment: CDR1 LGHDT and CDR2 YNNKEL (reference sequence). This CDR3 comprises 16 residues. CDR3 coding DNA: TGTGCCAGCAGCCAAGCGGGCAGGGGGCTCCAAGAGACCCAGTACTTC. This translates into CASSQAGRGLQETQYF.

The CDR3 loop reads CASNPGQANTGELFF. CDR3 DNA sequence: TGTGCCAGTAATCCGGGACAGGCGAACACCGGGGAGCTGTTTTTT. The chain combines TRBV19 with TRBJ2-2; 8 bases match TRBD1. There are 15 residues in the CDR3. Germline values: CDR1 LNHDA, CDR2 SQIVND (reference sequence). The ends lost 7 bases at V and 0 bases at J; junction bases unmatched: 4.

This clonotype was counted once. Given a much more abundant clone one base away, this may be a read error. This rearrangement joins TRBV28 to TRBJ1-1; D unclear. Trimming removed 10 bases at V and 5 bases at J, with 8 bases between. The germline gives CDR1 MDHEN, CDR2 SYDVKM. This CDR3 region has 10 residues. Here the CDR3 reads CANLRTEAFF. DNA for the CDR3: TGTGCCAACTTGAGAACTGAAGCTTTCTTT.

This clonotype ranks as medium-sized (0.01 to 0.1%). V gene TRBV6-6 combines with J gene TRBJ2-2; D unclear. Germline CDR1 MNHNY, CDR2 SVGAGI (reference sequence). Trimming shortened V by 5 bases and J by 5 bases, and 12 bases separated the two germline ends. The CDR3 has 14 residues. This CDR3 reads CASSLRLGTGELFF. The CDR3, as DNA: TGTGCCAGCAGTCTTCGGCTAGGAACCGGGGAGCTGTTTTTT.

The rearrangement uses TRBV12-3 or TRBV12-4 and TRBJ2-5; D is unclear. Trimming took off 6 bases at V and 2 bases at J, with 13 bases between the two ends. The CDR3 loop spans 14 amino acids. The CDR3 coding sequence is TGTGCCAGCAGGGACCGTGTAGCTCAAGAGACCCAGTACTTC. This encodes CASRDRVAQETQYF.

This clonotype is classed as medium-sized. V is TRBV28 and J is TRBJ2-7, with 9 positions matching TRBD2. The germline V gene has CDR1 MDHEN and CDR2 SYDVKM. V was pared by 6 bases and J by 3 bases, with 9 bases of the junction left unmatched. The CDR3 runs 15 residues. CDR3 in amino acids: CASRAASGALYEQYF. CDR3 bases: TGTGCCAGCAGAGCCGCTAGCGGGGCGCTCTACGAGCAGTACTTC. Together with reference TRBV28 and TRBJ2-7, the CDR3 gives the full variable domain: DVKVTQSSRYLVKRTGEKVFLECVQDMDHENMFWYRQDPGLGLRLIYFSYDVKMKEKGDIPEGYSVSREKKERFSLILESASTNQTSMYLCASRAASGALYEQYFGPGTRLTVT.